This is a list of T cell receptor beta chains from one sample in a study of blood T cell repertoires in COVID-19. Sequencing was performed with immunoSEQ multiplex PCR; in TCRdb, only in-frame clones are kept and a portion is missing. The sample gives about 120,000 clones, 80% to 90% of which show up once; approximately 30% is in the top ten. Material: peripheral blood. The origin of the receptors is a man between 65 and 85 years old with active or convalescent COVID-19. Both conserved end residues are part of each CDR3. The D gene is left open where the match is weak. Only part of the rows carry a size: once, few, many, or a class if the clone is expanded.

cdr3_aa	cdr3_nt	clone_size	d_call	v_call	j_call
CAALSEREGWTGELFF	TGTGCGGCCCTCTCTGAGCGGGAGGGTTGGACCGGGGAGCTGTTTTTT	once	TRBD2	TRBV28	TRBJ2-2
CASSPYSGTYNEQFF	TGTGCCAGCAGCCCGTATAGCGGAACCTACAATGAGCAGTTCTTC	-	-	TRBV7-3	TRBJ2-1
CASEAAGGRRTDTQYF	TGTGCCAGTGAGGCAGCGGGAGGGCGTCGCACAGATACGCAGTATTTT	-	TRBD2	TRBV19	TRBJ2-3
CASTRNAYEQYF	TGTGCCAGCACCCGTAATGCCTACGAGCAGTACTTC	-	-	TRBV6-5	TRBJ2-7
CASSLTPGEMNTEAFF	TGTGCCAGCAGCTTAACCCCAGGGGAAATGAACACTGAAGCTTTCTTT	-	-	TRBV7-3	TRBJ1-1
CASSPQGFSSYNSPLHF	TGTGCCAGCAGCCCTCAGGGGTTCAGCTCCTATAATTCACCCCTCCACTTT	-	-	TRBV28	TRBJ1-6
CSSKGQGKYGYTF	TGCAGTTCAAAGGGACAGGGGAAGTATGGCTACACCTTC	-	TRBD1	TRBV29-1	TRBJ1-2
CAWESGGTIYF	TGTGCCTGGGAGTCAGGGGGCACCATATATTTT	-	TRBD1	TRBV30	TRBJ1-3
CASRRDGRPSTDTQYF	TGTGCCAGTCGTAGAGACGGGAGGCCTAGCACAGATACGCAGTATTTT	-	TRBD2	TRBV19	TRBJ2-3
CASSLGQFNTGELFF	TGTGCCAGCAGCTTAGGACAGTTTAACACCGGGGAGCTGTTTTTT	-	-	TRBV13	TRBJ2-2
CASSAGTSGRSSYNEQFF	TGTGCCAGCAGCGCCGGGACTAGCGGGAGAAGTTCCTACAATGAGCAGTTCTTC	-	TRBD2	TRBV13	TRBJ2-1